The source of this T cell receptor beta chain is a study of cytomegalovirus exposure and HLA in healthy donors. About the study: Prior work identified around 120 million unique TCR beta sequences in some 180 million T cells.

With respect to this clone: What it binds is unknown. Compared with germline, one end of the junction differs, possibly owing to a read error. Other DNA sequences in the same sample also yield this CDR3.

The CDR3 covers 14 residues. General study results and limits: Most CMV-associated TCR beta chains were later found to appear HLA-restricted.

It was with 60 Vbeta and 13 Jbeta primers that the PCR ran. Assay used: immunoSEQ multiplex PCR; TCRdb lists only in-frame clones, some missing. The profile shows over 150,000 clones, roughly 80% of them singletons. At collection, donors were nominally healthy, but unrecorded immune exposures were probable. V gene TRBV6-7 combines with J gene TRBJ1-1; maybe TRBD1 (6 bases). TRBV6-7 is annotated as an ORF whose role is uncertain. The sample consisted of PBMCs. This receptor was taken from a man younger than 35 in good health and CMV-seronegative. For the CDR3, the DNA is TGTGCTAGCAGTTACGAGGGGGGGGACACTGAAGCTTTCTTT. Amino acid sequence: CASSYEGGDTEAFF.